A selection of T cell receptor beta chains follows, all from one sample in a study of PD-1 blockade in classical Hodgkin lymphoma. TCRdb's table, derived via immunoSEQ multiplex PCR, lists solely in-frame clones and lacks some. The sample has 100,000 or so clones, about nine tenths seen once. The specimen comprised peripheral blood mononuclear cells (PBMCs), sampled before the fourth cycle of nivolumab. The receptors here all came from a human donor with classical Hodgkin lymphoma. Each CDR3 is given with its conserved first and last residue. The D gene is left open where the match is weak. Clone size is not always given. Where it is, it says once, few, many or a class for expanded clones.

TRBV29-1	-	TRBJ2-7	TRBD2	TGCAGCGTCTGGGAGGGAGAATTGGCCGAGCAGTACTTC	CSVWEGELAEQYF
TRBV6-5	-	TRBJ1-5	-	TGTGCCAGCGGATCAGTGACGAATCAGCCCCAGCATTTT	CASGSVTNQPQHF
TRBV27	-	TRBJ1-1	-	TGTGCCAGCAGTTTATCGGGGGGTAGGACTGAAGCTTTCTTT	CASSLSGGRTEAFF
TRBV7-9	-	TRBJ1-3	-	TGTGCCGGGGGACCGCCGTCCTCTGGAAACACCATATATTTT	CAGGPPSSGNTIYF
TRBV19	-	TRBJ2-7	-	TGTGCCAGTAGGAACCTTGTATCGGGACCCTACGAGCAGTACTTC	CASRNLVSGPYEQYF
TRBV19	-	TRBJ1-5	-	TGTGCCAGTAGTATAGGGGGAAGAGAACAGCCCCAGCATTTT	CASSIGGREQPQHF
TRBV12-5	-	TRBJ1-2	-	TGTGCTAGTGGTTTACCCCTCCAGGATGGCTACACCTTC	CASGLPLQDGYTF
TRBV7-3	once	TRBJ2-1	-	TGTGCCAGCAAGCCAGGGGGGGCAAACAATGAGCAGTTCTTC	CASKPGGANNEQFF
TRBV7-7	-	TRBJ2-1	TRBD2	TGTGCCAGCAGCTTATTCAGCGGGGGGGTATATGAGCAGTTCTTC	CASSLFSGGVYEQFF
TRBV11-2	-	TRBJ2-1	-	TGTGCCAGCAGCTTAGTCAGGTCTCCGTACAATGAGCAGTTCTTC	CASSLVRSPYNEQFF
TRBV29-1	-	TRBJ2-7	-	TGCAGCGTTGAAGAGTCGGGCGGCAGCCCATCCTACGAGCAGTACTTC	CSVEESGGSPSYEQYF
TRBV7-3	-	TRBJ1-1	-	TGTGCCAGCAGCTTAAGTGGGGTCACTGAAGCTTTCTTT	CASSLSGVTEAFF
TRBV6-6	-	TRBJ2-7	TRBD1	TGTGCCAGCAGCTACGGGACAGGGAACTACGAGCAGTACTTC	CASSYGTGNYEQYF
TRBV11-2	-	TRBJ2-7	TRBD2	TGTGCCAGCAGCTTCCCTAGCGGGGGCTCCTACGAGCAGTACTTC	CASSFPSGGSYEQYF
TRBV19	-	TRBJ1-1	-	TGTGCCAGTAGTTACGGGAGGAACACTGAAGCTTTCTTT	CASSYGRNTEAFF
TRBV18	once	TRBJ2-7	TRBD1	TGTGCCAGCTCACCAATAGGGGCAGGGGGCCTTAGCTACGAGCAGTACTTC	CASSPIGAGGLSYEQYF
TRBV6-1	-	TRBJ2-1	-	TGTGCCATCCTTGGTCAAACCCCTTACAATGAGCAGTTCTTC	CAILGQTPYNEQFF
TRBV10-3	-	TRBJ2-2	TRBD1	TGTGCCATCAGTGGCACAGGGGCCACCGGGGAGCTGTTTTTT	CAISGTGATGELFF
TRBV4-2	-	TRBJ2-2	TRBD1	TGTGCCAGCAGCCAAAGACAGGGTTTCGGGGAGCTGTTTTTT	CASSQRQGFGELFF
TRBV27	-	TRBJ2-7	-	TGTGCCAGCAGTTTATTAGGGAAAAGCTCCTACGAGCAGTACTTC	CASSLLGKSSYEQYF
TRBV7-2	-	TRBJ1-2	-	TGTGCCAGCAGTATAGGACGGGCGGATGGCTACACCTTC	CASSIGRADGYTF
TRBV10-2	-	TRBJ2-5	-	TGCGCCAGCAGTGAGTCCAAAGAGACCCAGTACTTC	CASSESKETQYF
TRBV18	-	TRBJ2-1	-	TGTGCCAGCTCACGCGCACTCGACAGACCGGTAAATGAGCAGTTCTTC	CASSRALDRPVNEQFF
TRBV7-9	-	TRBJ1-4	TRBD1	TGTGCCAGCAGCCCGGGACAGCGTCGGGAAAAACTGTTTTTT	CASSPGQRREKLFF
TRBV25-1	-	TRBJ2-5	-	TGTGCCAGCAGTGAATTTCAGTCGGATCAAGAGACCCAGTACTTC	CASSEFQSDQETQYF
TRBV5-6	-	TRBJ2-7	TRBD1	TGTGCCAGCAGCAAGACAGGGGGGAGGGCCTACGAGCAGTACTTC	CASSKTGGRAYEQYF
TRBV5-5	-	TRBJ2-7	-	TGTGCCAGTTCAGCTGTAGGAAACGAGCAGTACTTC	CASSAVGNEQYF
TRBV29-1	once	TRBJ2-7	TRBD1	TGCAGCGCCCGGGACAGGTCCTCCTACGAGCAGTACTTC	CSARDRSSYEQYF
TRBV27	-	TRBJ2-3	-	TGTGCCAGCAGTTTACCCGGAAGCACAGATACGCAGTATTTT	CASSLPGSTDTQYF
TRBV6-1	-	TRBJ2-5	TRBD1	TGTGCCAGCAGTGAAGCTGATACAGGGGCACGCGACGGTGAGACCCAGTACTTC	CASSEADTGARDGETQYF
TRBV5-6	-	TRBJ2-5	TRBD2	TGTGCCAGCAGCTTGTTGGCTAGCGGGGAAGAGACCCAGTACTTC	CASSLLASGEETQYF
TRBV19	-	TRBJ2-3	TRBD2	TGTGCCAGTAGTAGAGGACTAGCGGACCCAGATACGCAGTATTTT	CASSRGLADPDTQYF